This TCR beta chain was identified during a study of glioma-infiltrating T cells. Overall study context: Glioma patients had dexamethasone for six or fewer days before surgery. Approximately 990,000 peripheral T cells were targeted at roughly 4.5- to 10-fold coverage. Study-wide results and limits: Signature shared blood CDR3 motifs were enriched in low-divergence and depleted in high-divergence patients.

This clonotype showed up just a few times. The antigen remains unidentified. The CDR3 is 13 residues long. Trimming took 5 bases from V and 6 from J, leaving 13 bases between them. The germline CDR1 and CDR2 sequences are SNHLY and FYNNEI. Amplification of TCR alpha and beta CDR3 regions from RNA used iRepertoire nested multiplex PCR. In TCRdb, the multiplex PCR reads were re-called with MiXCR into one record per CDR3 protein. The table has roughly 350,000 distinct CDR3 sequences, about 40% seen once. The specimen sequenced was glioma tissue, nonneoplastic brain tissue, or PBMCs (not recorded which). The TCR originated in a human donor with low-grade glioma or glioblastoma, undergoing nonglioma brain surgery, or in good health (not recorded which). The J gene is TRBJ1-2, the V gene TRBV2, with a possible D match to TRBD1 (6 bases). CDR3 in amino acids: CASSPTGSHGYTF. The CDR3 DNA sequence: TGTGCCAGCAGTCCGACAGGTTCTCATGGCTACACCTTC.